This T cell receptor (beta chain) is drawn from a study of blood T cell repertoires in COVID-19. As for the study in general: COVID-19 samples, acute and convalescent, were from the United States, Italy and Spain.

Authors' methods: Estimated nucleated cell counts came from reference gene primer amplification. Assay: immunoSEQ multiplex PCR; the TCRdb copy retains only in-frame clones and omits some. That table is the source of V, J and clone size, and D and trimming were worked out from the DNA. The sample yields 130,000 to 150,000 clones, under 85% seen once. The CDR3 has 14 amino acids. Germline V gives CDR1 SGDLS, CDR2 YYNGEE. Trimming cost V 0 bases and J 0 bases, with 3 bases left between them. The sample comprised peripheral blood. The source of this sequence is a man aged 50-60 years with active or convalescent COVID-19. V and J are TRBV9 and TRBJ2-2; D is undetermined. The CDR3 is CASSVVTNTGELFF. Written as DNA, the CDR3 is TGTGCCAGCAGCGTAGTAACGAACACCGGGGAGCTGTTTTTT. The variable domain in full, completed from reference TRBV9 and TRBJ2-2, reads DSGVTQTPKHLITATGQRVTLRCSPRSGDLSVYWYQQSLDQGLQFLIQYYNGEERAKGNILERFSAQQFPDLHSELNLSSLELGDSALYFCASSVVTNTGELFFGEGSRLTVL.